Below are 16 T cell receptor beta chains sequenced from a single sample in a study of cytomegalovirus exposure and HLA in healthy donors. The PCR made use of 60 Vbeta and 13 Jbeta primers. Sequencing was performed with immunoSEQ multiplex PCR; in TCRdb, only in-frame clones are kept and a portion is missing. The sample lists around 160,000 clones; roughly 79% were seen once. The source material was PBMCs. The origin of the receptors is a man in his forties or fifties in good health and CMV-seropositive.

This clone was detected a few times. The chain uses TRBV5-5 and TRBJ1-1; TRBD1 matches at 8 bases. CDR1 is SGHKS and CDR2 is YYEKEE in the germline V gene (reference sequence). The CDR3 runs 15 residues. V lost 0 bases and J lost 1; bases outside the gene matches: 2. The CDR3 region is CASSLAGTGNTEAFF. Here the CDR3 DNA reads TGTGCCAGCAGCTTGGCCGGGACAGGGAACACTGAAGCTTTCTTT.

This clone was observed a handful of times. CDR3 in DNA: TGTGCCAGCAGCCAAGGACGACGGGGTGAAAAACTGTTTTTT. Its translation is CASSQGRRGEKLFF. This chain uses TRBV11-2 with TRBJ1-4; D not certain. Per germline, CDR1 SGHAT and CDR2 FQNNGV. Trimming left V 5 bases short and J 7 bases short, with 14 bases between. The length of the CDR3 is 14 residues.

The sample holds one count of this clone. This rearrangement joins TRBV15 to TRBJ1-3, with 7 bases aligning to TRBD1. Germline-derived CDR1 and CDR2 are LNHNV and YYDKDF (reference sequence). This CDR3 comprises 15 residues. V gave up 6 bases and J gave up 3 bases; unmatched junction bases: 8. CDR3 in DNA: TGTGCCACCAGTCCCACAGGGGCAGGTGGAAACACCATATATTTT. It yields the protein CATSPTGAGGNTIYF.

This chain uses TRBV4-2 with TRBJ2-3; 11 bases line up with TRBD2. The junction had 3 bases not matched to a gene; V was cut back by 2 bases and J by 2 bases. This CDR3 is built from 16 residues. In germline, CDR1 is LGHNA, CDR2 YNFKEQ. CDR3 region: CASSQNSGGATDTQYF. CDR3 nucleotide sequence: TGTGCCAGCAGCCAAAATAGCGGGGGGGCCACAGATACGCAGTATTTT.

The rearrangement uses TRBV19 and TRBJ2-5; 12 bases map to TRBD2. V shed 5 bases and J 1 base; nucleotides not matched to a gene: 2. This CDR3 spans 15 amino acids. The germline CDR1 and CDR2 sequences are LNHDA and SQIVND (reference sequence). DNA of the CDR3: TGTGCCAGTAGTGTACTAGCGGGGGGCCAAGAGACCCAGTACTTC. It is translated as CASSVLAGGQETQYF.

The chain uses TRBV9 and TRBJ1-2; 11 bases agree with TRBD1. V shed 3 bases, J shed 5 bases, and the junction held 9 bases outside the gene matches. Germline V gives CDR1 SGDLS, CDR2 YYNGEE. The CDR3 contains 16 residues. DNA of the CDR3: TGTGCCAGCAGCGACCATTCGGACAGGGGGCTGTATGGCTACACCTTC. Its translation is CASSDHSDRGLYGYTF.

The CDR3 bases are TGTGCCAGCAGTGAAGGGCAGGTACATGGCTACACCTTC. Its protein is CASSEGQVHGYTF. The chain links TRBV2 to TRBJ1-2; D not certain. This CDR3 region has 13 residues. V lost 1 base to trimming and J lost 6 bases, with 9 bases between them. The germline V gene has CDR1 SNHLY and CDR2 FYNNEI.

J is TRBJ2-1 and V is TRBV2, with D possibly matching TRBD2 (5 bases). This CDR3 comprises 16 residues. The V gene's germline CDR1 is SNHLY and CDR2 FYNNEI. Trimming shortened V by 8 bases and J by 8 bases, and 25 bases separated the two germline ends. The CDR3 region has the DNA TGTGCCAGCGGCTCAACTAGGGCCCCCGGGTCGGATGAGCAGTTCTTC. It specifies CASGSTRAPGSDEQFF.

This chain uses TRBV7-8 with TRBJ2-2, with D possibly TRBD2 on 5 matching bases. CDR3 length: 15 residues. The ends were cut back, 5 bases at V and 5 bases at J, with 15 bases in the middle. The germline V gene has CDR1 SGHVS and CDR2 FQNEAQ. The CDR3: CASSGVAFGTGELFF. CDR3 DNA sequence: TGTGCCAGCAGCGGGGTAGCGTTTGGGACCGGGGAGCTGTTTTTT. Looking up the rest from reference TRBV7-8 and TRBJ2-2 gives the full variable domain: GAGVSQSPRYKVAKRGQDVALRCDPISGHVSLFWYQQALGQGPEFLTYFQNEAQLDKSGLPSDRFFAERPEGSVSTLKIQRTQQEDSAVYLCASSGVAFGTGELFFGEGSRLTVL.

CDR3 in amino acids: CASSAMGAGLSYNEQFF. The CDR3 nucleotides read TGTGCCAGCAGCGCCATGGGTGCGGGGCTTTCCTACAATGAGCAGTTCTTC. The gene calls are TRBV7-8 and TRBJ2-1; the D gene is possibly TRBD2 (6 bases). V lost 5 bases to trimming and J lost 1 base, with 18 bases between them. Germline V gives CDR1 SGHVS, CDR2 FQNEAQ. This CDR3 comprises 17 residues. The complete variable domain, with remaining parts taken from reference TRBV7-8 and TRBJ2-1, reads GAGVSQSPRYKVAKRGQDVALRCDPISGHVSLFWYQQALGQGPEFLTYFQNEAQLDKSGLPSDRFFAERPEGSVSTLKIQRTQQEDSAVYLCASSAMGAGLSYNEQFFGPGTRLTVL.

V usage is TRBV7-9 and J usage is TRBJ1-6; D gene unclear. The V and J ends lost 1 base and 8 bases respectively, with 9 bases between them. The CDR3 covers 14 residues. Germline assignment: CDR1 SEHNR and CDR2 FQNEAQ (reference sequence). CDR3 loop: CASSLGQVDSPLHF. In DNA form, the CDR3 reads TGTGCCAGCAGCTTAGGCCAGGTGGATTCACCCCTCCACTTT.

This chain uses TRBV13 with TRBJ2-7; D call uncertain. This CDR3 comprises 13 residues. Germline lookup yields CDR1 PRHDT and CDR2 FYEKMQ (reference sequence). V was clipped by 3 bases and J by 3 bases, with 9 bases between them. The CDR3 is CASSFGRFYEQYF. The CDR3 nucleotides read TGTGCCAGCAGCTTCGGCAGGTTCTACGAGCAGTACTTC.

The chain employs TRBV25-1 and TRBJ1-5, with 7 bases aligning to TRBD1. CDR1 is MGHDK, CDR2 SYGVNS, per germline. The CDR3 totals 15 residues. Germline trimming cut 2 bases from V and 3 bases from J; bases unmatched to any gene: 4. The CDR3 DNA follows: TGTGCCAGCAGTGAAGAGGACAGGTACAATCAGCCCCAGCATTTT. It specifies CASSEEDRYNQPQHF.

The chain has TRBV6-5 and TRBJ2-7, with TRBD2 matching 9 bases. With 6 bases clipped from V and 0 bases from J, the junction kept 6 bases outside the gene matches. This CDR3 has 15 residues. CDR1 and CDR2 from the germline V gene are MNHEY and SVGAGI. CDR3 sequence: CASRILAGASYEQYF. CDR3 in DNA: TGTGCCAGCAGGATCTTAGCGGGGGCCTCCTACGAGCAGTACTTC.

The chain uses TRBV6-4 and TRBJ2-2; a weak D match, TRBD1 (6 bases). CDR1 MRHNA and CDR2 SNTAGT come from the germline V gene. This CDR3 spans 14 amino acids. V shed 3 bases and J shed 3 bases, with 8 bases lying between them. The CDR3 DNA sequence: TGTGCCAGCAGTGAGGGGGCGCACACCGGGGAGCTGTTTTTT. This translates into CASSEGAHTGELFF.

In this sample, this clone turned up once. The chain is built from TRBV19 and TRBJ1-6, with TRBD1 identical over 9 bases. Trimming took 3 bases from V and 10 from J; bases not matched to a gene: 4. Germline V CDR1 and CDR2: LNHDA, SQIVND (reference sequence). The CDR3 totals 14 residues. The DNA of the CDR3 is TGTGCCAGTAGTATCGGGACAGGGACCTCACCCCTCCACTTT. Protein: CASSIGTGTSPLHF.